This T cell receptor beta chain was profiled in a study of blood T cell repertoires in COVID-19. Looked up from germline, CDR1 is SGHTA and CDR2 is FQGNSA. The CDR3 is made up of 15 amino acids. Trimming took off 5 bases at V and 8 bases at J, with 18 bases between the two ends. Using immunoSEQ multiplex PCR, the repertoire was profiled, and TCRdb retains in-frame clones only, with some absent. The table records about 140,000 clones, 80% to 90% of them present only once. This clonotype originated in a man in his 60s with active or convalescent COVID-19. The rearrangement joins TRBV7-2 to TRBJ1-4, with D possibly being TRBD1 (6 bases). Sequenced sample: peripheral blood. DNA of the CDR3: TGTGCCAGCAGCACCACCGGGACAAGGCCCGAAAAACTGTTTTTT. It encodes CASSTTGTRPEKLFF.